This TCR beta chain comes out of a study of OX40 agonist ivuxolimab in advanced cancers. Losses at the gene ends were 4 bases for V and 1 base for J; bases not matched to a gene: 5. CDR3 size: 16 residues. The germline gives CDR1 SGHDT, CDR2 YYEEEE. Assay: immunoSEQ multiplex PCR; the TCRdb copy retains only in-frame clones and omits some. Among tens of thousands of clones listed, more than 70% were seen once. This sequence was found in an adult with an advanced solid tumor such as melanoma, head and neck, liver or kidney cancer. V gene TRBV5-6 combines with J gene TRBJ2-5, with 12 nucleotides matching TRBD2. Sequencing was performed on CD4+ or CD8+ T cells sorted from blood, taken in a trial of the OX40 agonist ivuxolimab. The CDR3 coding sequence is TGTGCCAGCAGCGGCCTACTAGCGGGGGGCCAAGAGACCCAGTACTTC. Translated: CASSGLLAGGQETQYF.